Listed below are T cell receptor beta chains from one sample, sequenced in a study of cytomegalovirus exposure and HLA in healthy donors. Sequenced by immunoSEQ multiplex PCR; TCRdb stores in-frame clones only, minus some. The table has over 70,000 clones, roughly 79% seen once. Sequencing input: PBMCs. Receptor source: a male donor in good health and CMV-seronegative. CDR3s include the opening cysteine and the closing phenylalanine or tryptophan.

j_call: TRBJ1-2; v_call: TRBV2; cdr3_length: 12; cdr3_aa: CASRPDRYGYTF
j_call: TRBJ2-5; v_call: TRBV18; cdr3_length: 14; cdr3_aa: CASSPGTPQETQYF
j_call: TRBJ1-6; v_call: TRBV30; cdr3_length: 14; cdr3_aa: CAWRSRQSNSPLHF
j_call: TRBJ1-1; v_call: TRBV30; cdr3_length: 11; cdr3_aa: CAGGRNTEAFF
j_call: TRBJ2-3; v_call: TRBV7-6; cdr3_length: 14; cdr3_aa: CASSWGGLTHTQYF
j_call: TRBJ1-5; v_call: TRBV2; cdr3_length: 16; cdr3_aa: CASSSRVVSSNQPQHF
j_call: TRBJ2-7; v_call: TRBV5-6; cdr3_length: 17; cdr3_aa: CASSPPARRFSSYEQYF
j_call: TRBJ2-5; v_call: TRBV28; cdr3_length: 14; cdr3_aa: CASSRASGRETQYF
j_call: TRBJ2-1; v_call: TRBV9; cdr3_length: 16; cdr3_aa: CASSASGRARGNEQFF
j_call: TRBJ1-1; v_call: TRBV11-1; cdr3_length: 15; cdr3_aa: CASSSLLGANTEAFF
j_call: TRBJ2-5; v_call: TRBV2; cdr3_length: 14; cdr3_aa: CASSLGTGQETQYF
j_call: TRBJ2-7; v_call: TRBV15; cdr3_length: 16; cdr3_aa: CATSRDKGVRPYEQYF
j_call: TRBJ1-5; v_call: TRBV27; cdr3_length: 14; cdr3_aa: CASSFRGLNQPQHF
j_call: TRBJ2-5; v_call: TRBV9; cdr3_length: 15; cdr3_aa: CASSVAGGPRETQYF
j_call: TRBJ1-1; v_call: TRBV7-3; cdr3_length: 13; cdr3_aa: CASSPSGRTEAFF